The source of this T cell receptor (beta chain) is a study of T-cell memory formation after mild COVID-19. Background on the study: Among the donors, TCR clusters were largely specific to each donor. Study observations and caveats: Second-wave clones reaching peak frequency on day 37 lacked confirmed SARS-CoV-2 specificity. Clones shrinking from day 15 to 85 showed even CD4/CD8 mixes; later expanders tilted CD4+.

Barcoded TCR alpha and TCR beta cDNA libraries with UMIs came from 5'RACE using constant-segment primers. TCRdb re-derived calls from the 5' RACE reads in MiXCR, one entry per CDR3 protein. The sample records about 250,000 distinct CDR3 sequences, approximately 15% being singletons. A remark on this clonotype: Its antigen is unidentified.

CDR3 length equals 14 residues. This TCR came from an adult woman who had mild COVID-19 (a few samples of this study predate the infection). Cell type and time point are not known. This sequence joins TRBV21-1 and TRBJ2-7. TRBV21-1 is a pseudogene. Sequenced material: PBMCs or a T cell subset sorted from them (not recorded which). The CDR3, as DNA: TGTGCCAGCAGCAAATCCTACGGAAACTACGAGCAGTACTTC. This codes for CASSKSYGNYEQYF.